Detailed here is one T cell receptor beta chain. Original data processing: Reference gene primer amplification gave estimated nucleated cell counts. TCRdb keeps only in-frame clones here, not all; method: immunoSEQ multiplex PCR. The V and J calls and clone size come from that table; D and trimming were worked out from the DNA. The sample contains about 190,000 clones, around nine tenths of which appear only once. This CDR3 is 14 amino acids long. Germline CDR1 reads LNHDA; CDR2 reads SQIVND (reference sequence). V shed 8 bases and J 7 bases; nucleotides not matched to a gene: 8. These data originate in a study of blood T cell repertoires in COVID-19. As for the study in general: Acute and convalescent COVID-19 samples came from the United States, Italy and Spain. Sources were T cells, B-cell-depleted T cells, or PBMCs; the material itself was cDNA or gDNA.

The chain couples TRBV19 to TRBJ2-1, with 10 nucleotides matching TRBD1. Sequenced: peripheral blood. This clonotype was obtained from a young woman who had recovered from COVID-19. In DNA form, the CDR3 reads TGTGCCAGTGAGAGGGACAGGGGAATAAATGAGCAGTTCTTC. The encoded protein is CASERDRGINEQFF.